These T cell receptor beta chains were read from a single sample in a study of response to subunit inactivated influenza vaccine. TCRdb re-called the RT-PCR reads through MiXCR, storing one row per CDR3 protein. The data show around 650,000 distinct CDR3 sequences, 15% to 19% seen once. Specimen: PBMCs from blood, collected 11 to 12 days after vaccination. The receptors were gathered from a man over 45 who received an inactivated influenza vaccine. Both conserved end residues are part of each CDR3. D genes are given only for firm matches.

TRBJ2-2 | NA | TRBV29-1 | 14 | CSVGRLANTGELFF
TRBJ1-2 | NA | TRBV20-1 | 11 | CSARDGPLHTF
TRBJ2-2 | NA | TRBV7-7 | 13 | CASSLDDTGELFF
TRBJ1-1 | NA | TRBV18 | 12 | CASSPGPVEAFF
TRBJ2-1 | NA | TRBV27 | 14 | CATRGPSLGNEQFF
TRBJ2-3 | NA | TRBV12-3/TRBV12-4 | 12 | CASRRDTDTQYF
TRBJ1-4 | NA | TRBV5-1 | 15 | CASSLVRSTGEKLFF
TRBJ2-7 | NA | TRBV9 | 15 | CASSGEALSSYEQYF
TRBJ1-1 | NA | TRBV12-3/TRBV12-4 | 15 | CASSLGGGLNTEAFF
TRBJ2-3 | TRBD1 | TRBV27 | 17 | CASSVIGTELFTDTQYF
TRBJ1-5 | NA | TRBV7-2 | 13 | CASSLSQVQPQHF
TRBJ2-6 | NA | TRBV5-1 | 15 | CASSLGPSGANVLTF
TRBJ2-2 | NA | TRBV7-3 | 15 | CASSPSPGGAGELFF
TRBJ2-5 | NA | TRBV3-1 | 14 | CASSQHGVGETQYF
TRBJ2-7 | TRBD2 | TRBV18 | 15 | CASSPGAGGAYEQYF
TRBJ2-3 | NA | TRBV2 | 15 | CASKESGVSADTQYF
TRBJ1-1 | TRBD1 | TRBV6-1 | 14 | CASTPGGGNTEAFF
TRBJ2-2 | TRBD2 | TRBV11-3 | 16 | CASSSSGGAITGELFF
TRBJ2-7 | TRBD1 | TRBV20-1 | 14 | CSAKKQGLAHEQYF
TRBJ2-3 | TRBD2 | TRBV10-3 | 16 | CATKARTSGNSDTQYF
TRBJ1-2 | TRBD1 | TRBV12-3/TRBV12-4 | 14 | CASSLFGTGGGYTF
TRBJ2-5 | TRBD1 | TRBV20-1 | 14 | CSAPGQVVLETQYF
TRBJ1-4 | NA | TRBV11-2 | 15 | CASSLTPSRAEKLFF
TRBJ2-1 | TRBD1 | TRBV27 | 12 | CASGTGWGEQFF
TRBJ2-3 | TRBD2 | TRBV12-3/TRBV12-4 | 15 | CASSTLAGGTDTQYF
TRBJ2-2 | TRBD1 | TRBV5-1 | 14 | CASHDRANTGELFF
TRBJ2-5 | NA | TRBV19 | 12 | CASSIGGETQYF
TRBJ2-2 | TRBD1 | TRBV5-5 | 17 | CASSRMGQRTNTGELFF
TRBJ2-7 | NA | TRBV6-2/TRBV6-3 | 13 | CASSQGPTVEQYF
TRBJ2-1 | NA | TRBV7-2 | 15 | CASSLISVSYNEQFF
TRBJ2-3 | NA | TRBV7-9 | 14 | CASSLGGIGDTQYF
TRBJ2-7 | TRBD1 | TRBV7-2 | 17 | CASSLGRSTGQSYEQYF
TRBJ1-4 | TRBD1 | TRBV7-2 | 15 | CASSPRQGGGEKLFF
TRBJ2-7 | NA | TRBV5-1 | 11 | CASRWGYEQYF
TRBJ1-4 | NA | TRBV7-2 | 15 | CASSLGWGTNEKLFF
TRBJ2-7 | TRBD1 | TRBV27 | 14 | CASSEQGEFYEQYF
TRBJ1-6 | NA | TRBV7-2 | 13 | CASSLDRASPLHF
TRBJ1-4 | TRBD1 | TRBV11-2 | 15 | CASSEPTGGIEKLFF
TRBJ2-7 | NA | TRBV7-2 | 15 | CASSSQAGLVYEQYF
TRBJ1-4 | TRBD1 | TRBV5-1 | 15 | CASSLAGGGNEKLFF
TRBJ2-1 | NA | TRBV6-5 | 14 | CASSYRGHYNEQFF
TRBJ1-2 | NA | TRBV6-5 | 12 | CATGRASGGYTF
TRBJ1-1 | NA | TRBV20-1 | 13 | CSARTDRSIEAFF
TRBJ2-2 | NA | TRBV7-9 | 15 | CASSSTGWNTGELFF
TRBJ2-2 | TRBD2 | TRBV10-3 | 15 | CAIRGLAGVGGELFF
TRBJ1-2 | NA | TRBV11-2 | 13 | CASSGDDRRGYTF
TRBJ2-7 | TRBD1 | TRBV18 | 15 | CASSPRQGGDYEQYF
TRBJ1-5 | NA | TRBV27 | 15 | CASSLDGRRLQPQHF
TRBJ2-2 | NA | TRBV4-2 | 15 | CASSQGPLNTGELFF
TRBJ1-1 | NA | TRBV7-9 | 16 | CASSPPGRGGAFGAFF
TRBJ1-2 | NA | TRBV7-2 | 15 | CASSSQPGVDYGYTF
TRBJ2-6 | NA | TRBV5-6 | 12 | CAGSFGARVLTF
TRBJ2-7 | NA | TRBV11-2 | 12 | CASSTEPYEQYF
TRBJ2-1 | NA | TRBV28 | 11 | CASSRDVKQFF
TRBJ1-2 | NA | TRBV2 | 14 | CASSEGSLSYGYTF
TRBJ2-5 | TRBD1 | TRBV5-1 | 18 | CASSLQGQVGLGVETQYF
TRBJ2-7 | NA | TRBV12-3/TRBV12-4 | 13 | CASNRDTNYEQYF
TRBJ2-4 | TRBD2 | TRBV24-1 | 17 | CATTSPGRPSAKNIQYF
TRBJ2-4 | NA | TRBV20-1 | 14 | CSAKKAGSSYIQYF
TRBJ1-1 | NA | TRBV6-1 | 13 | CASSVTGFTEAFF